The T cell receptor beta chain under discussion was sequenced for a study of cytomegalovirus exposure and HLA in healthy donors. General observations from the study: Segments of the TCR beta V type were, in most cases, productive about 90% or about 30% of the time in an earlier analysis. By HLA locus, TCR association rates varied in a later analysis, with DRB1 showing the most and HLA-C the fewest. Specificity of a few CMV-associated chains for CMV antigens was verified in vitro.

PCR was performed using 60 Vbeta and 13 Jbeta primers. Produced via immunoSEQ multiplex PCR; TCRdb's table is partial and in-frame only. Here the sample spans 98,000 or so clones, roughly 80% being singletons. On this clone: Its antigen remains unknown.

The sample comprised PBMCs. The clonotype was recovered from a man aged 60 to 69 in good health and CMV-seropositive.

For the CDR3, the DNA is TGTGCCAGCAGCCCAAGGGCCGGGGGGCGCAAAGAGACCCAGTACTTC. Translating gives CASSPRAGGRKETQYF. The rearrangement joins TRBV7-8 to TRBJ2-5, with D perhaps TRBD2 (7 bases). Trimming took off 5 bases at V and 3 bases at J, with 19 bases between the two ends. The CDR3 runs to 16 residues. The germline V gene has CDR1 SGHVS and CDR2 FQNEAQ.